This T cell receptor (beta chain) was captured in a study of radiotherapy plus CTLA-4 blockade in lung cancer. Study at large: Among patients, less than 20% showed objective responses, and 25% to 35% had disease control. The study's findings and limits: Researchers report tumor-derived TCR clones expanding in blood after radiotherapy plus ipilimumab. According to reports, early shifts in blood T cell clones, alongside interferon-beta, forecast response most accurately.

Chemo-refractory metastatic non-small-cell lung cancer patients underwent focal radiation alongside CTLA-4 blockade with ipilimumab. The CDR3 length is 12 residues. V lost 10 bases, J lost 1 base, and 10 bases lay in between. Per the germline V gene, CDR1 is LNHDA and CDR2 is SQIVND (reference sequence). In regard to this clone: The antigen is undetermined.

The data were produced by immunoSEQ multiplex PCR, yet TCRdb's version contains in-frame clones alone and is incomplete. The table includes tens of thousands of clones, 75% to 85% detected once. The receptor's source is a human donor with non-small cell lung cancer who had a partial response to radiotherapy plus ipilimumab. V is TRBV19 and J is TRBJ1-1; no firm D call. The sequencing used peripheral blood, collected from a patient treated with radiotherapy plus ipilimumab. The CDR3 DNA sequence: TGTGCCACGGGTCGGTCGAACACTGAAGCTTTCTTT. It is translated as CATGRSNTEAFF. Combining the CDR3 with reference TRBV19 and TRBJ1-1 gives the whole variable domain DGGITQSPKYLFRKEGQNVTLSCEQNLNHDAMYWYRQDPGQGLRLIYYSQIVNDFQKGDIAEGYSVSREKKESFPLTVTSAQKNPTAFYLCATGRSNTEAFFGQGTRLTVV.